The 17 T cell receptor beta chains below were found in one sample sequenced in a study of shared clonotypes between healthy human individuals. The repertoire was sequenced with immunoSEQ multiplex PCR; TCRdb's copy has only in-frame clones and lacks some. The table lists some 2,000,000 clones, roughly 94% of them singletons. Sequenced: naive CD4+ T cells sorted from blood. Noted subset: CD45RA+ positively selected. These receptors were taken from a man aged 18 to 29 in good health.

A note on this clone: The sample contains more than one DNA sequence encoding this CDR3. The genes are TRBV7-9 and TRBJ1-1; no clear D gene. This CDR3 contains 13 residues. Germline loops: CDR1 SEHNR, CDR2 FQNEAQ (reference sequence). V lost 4 bases to trimming and J lost 1 base, with 7 bases between them. CDR3 DNA: TGTGCCAGCAGCTGGACCGAGAACACTGAAGCTTTCTTT. It translates to CASSWTENTEAFF.

CDR3 sequence: CASSFRDRGPGELFF. The CDR3 bases are TGTGCCAGCAGCTTCAGAGACAGGGGGCCCGGGGAGCTGTTTTTT. V and J are TRBV5-6 and TRBJ2-2; 10 nucleotides align to TRBD1. Germline loops: CDR1 SGHDT, CDR2 YYEEEE. The CDR3 length is 15 residues. The trim removed 2 bases at V and 6 bases at J, leaving 4 bases unmatched.

CDR3 in amino acids: CASSENQGAWEKLFF. The DNA for the CDR3 is TGTGCCAGCAGTGAAAATCAGGGGGCGTGGGAAAAACTGTTTTTT. The chain links TRBV2 to TRBJ1-4; 8 positions match TRBD1. J was trimmed by 8 bases and V by 2 bases; bases with no gene match: 7. Per germline, CDR1 SNHLY and CDR2 FYNNEI. The CDR3 contains 15 residues.

The chain carries TRBV19 and TRBJ2-1; D uncertain. V was clipped by 10 bases and J by 9 bases, with 13 bases between them. The germline CDR1 and CDR2 sequences are LNHDA and SQIVND (reference sequence). This CDR3 is built from 11 residues. Here the CDR3 reads CATNQRGEQFF. The CDR3 DNA reads TGTGCCACCAACCAACGCGGTGAGCAGTTCTTC. Based on the CDR3 plus reference TRBV19 and TRBJ2-1, the full variable domain is DGGITQSPKYLFRKEGQNVTLSCEQNLNHDAMYWYRQDPGQGLRLIYYSQIVNDFQKGDIAEGYSVSREKKESFPLTVTSAQKNPTAFYLCATNQRGEQFFGPGTRLTVL.

The gene calls are TRBV7-9 and TRBJ2-1, with D perhaps TRBD2 (6 bases). This CDR3 has 15 amino acids. Germline CDR1 SEHNR, CDR2 FQNEAQ (reference sequence). Trimming took 0 bases from V and 6 from J, leaving 12 bases between them. The CDR3: CASSLAQLAGNEQFF. In DNA, the CDR3 is TGTGCCAGCAGCTTAGCGCAACTAGCTGGCAATGAGCAGTTCTTC.

J is TRBJ1-3 and V is TRBV12-2; no DNA check was done on the table's D call, TRBD1. TRBV12-2 is a known pseudogene. The CDR3 is made up of 15 amino acids. The CDR3 DNA is TGTGCAAGTCGCGAAGACAGGGTAGCCGGAAACACCATATATTTT. Translation gives CASREDRVAGNTIYF.

The J gene is TRBJ2-3, the V gene TRBV5-6; the D call may be TRBD1 or TRBD2 (6 bases each). Germline CDR1 and CDR2: SGHDT and YYEEEE. CDR3 length: 14 residues. Trimming took off 2 bases at V and 8 bases at J, with 15 bases between the two ends. The CDR3 region has the DNA TGTGCCAGCAGCTTAGGGCAGGGGAGGACTACGCAGTATTTT. Its translation: CASSLGQGRTTQYF.

Here the CDR3 reads CAISEFAGSGNTIYF. Here the CDR3 DNA reads TGTGCCATCAGTGAGTTCGCAGGGTCTGGAAACACCATATATTTT. V is TRBV10-3 and J is TRBJ1-3; D might be TRBD1 (5 bases). From germline, CDR1 is ENHRY and CDR2 SYGVKD. This CDR3 has 15 amino acids. Trimming took 1 base from V and 1 from J, leaving 8 bases between them.

To note about this clone: A much bigger clone sits one base away, suggesting this may be a read error. The rearrangement links TRBV30 to TRBJ2-7; 7 bases agree with TRBD2. Germline CDR1 and CDR2: GTSNPN and SVGIG (reference sequence). V was pared by 7 bases and J by 0 bases, with 6 bases of the junction left unmatched. The CDR3 consists of 13 residues. Here the CDR3 DNA reads TGTGCCTCGTCGGCGGGAGCCTCCTACGAGCAGTACTTC. Amino acids: CASSAGASYEQYF.

J is TRBJ2-1 and V is TRBV9; D gene uncertain. Trimming stripped 0 bases from V and 5 bases from J, with 6 bases between. The CDR3 spans 13 residues. Germline-derived CDR1 and CDR2 are SGDLS and YYNGEE. In nucleotides, the CDR3 is TGTGCCAGCAGCGTAGCAGTTAACAATGAGCAGTTCTTC. Its protein is CASSVAVNNEQFF.

This chain links TRBV7-6 with TRBJ1-6; TRBD1 aligns across 8 bases. Germline values: CDR1 SGHVS, CDR2 FNYEAQ. With V trimmed by 1 base and J by 6 bases, 2 bases remained unmatched. This CDR3 has 15 amino acids. CDR3 nucleotide sequence: TGTGCCAGCAGCTTAGGACAGGGGATTAATTCACCCCTCCACTTT. It is translated as CASSLGQGINSPLHF.

Of note for this clone: Other DNA sequences of this sample code for an identical CDR3. The chain recombines TRBV18 with TRBJ2-3; 12 bases are a match to TRBD2. CDR3 length equals 17 residues. From germline, CDR1 is KGHSH and CDR2 LQKENI. J lost 0 bases, V lost 3 bases, and 4 bases had no gene match. CDR3 residues: CASSPPGTSGSTDTQYF. CDR3 bases: TGTGCCAGCTCACCTCCCGGGACTAGCGGGAGCACAGATACGCAGTATTTT.

This clone was seen once. Other DNA sequences within the sample encode an identical CDR3. This chain uses TRBV5-1 with TRBJ2-3, with 8 bases aligning to TRBD1. The germline V gene has CDR1 SGHRS and CDR2 YFSETQ. The V segment lost 2 bases and the J segment 1 base; nucleotides outside the gene matches: 6. The CDR3 is 16 residues long. CDR3 in amino acids: CASSLGQGVGTDTQYF. DNA of the CDR3: TGCGCCAGCAGCTTAGGACAGGGCGTGGGCACAGATACGCAGTATTTT.

Turning to this clone: Other DNA variants within this sample encode the same CDR3. J is TRBJ1-6 and V is TRBV28; D not certain. Per the germline V gene, CDR1 is MDHEN and CDR2 is SYDVKM. V shed 3 bases and J shed 4 bases, with 7 bases lying between them. The CDR3 extends over 14 amino acids. CDR3 region: CASSFGRYNSPLHF. The CDR3 nucleotides read TGTGCCAGCAGTTTTGGTCGATATAATTCACCCCTCCACTTT.

The rearrangement links TRBV5-4 to TRBJ1-2, with D uncertain. The CDR3 contains 14 residues. Germline assignment: CDR1 SGHNT and CDR2 YYREEE (reference sequence). Trimming stripped 0 bases from V and 1 base from J, with 7 bases between. This chain's CDR3 is CASSLESVNYGYTF. CDR3 nucleotide sequence: TGTGCCAGCAGCTTGGAATCGGTTAACTATGGCTACACCTTC.

This clone came up once. The chain links TRBV7-9 to TRBJ2-5, with D tentatively TRBD1 (5 bases). CDR1 and CDR2 (germline): SEHNR, FQNEAQ (reference sequence). This CDR3 comprises 14 residues. V was pared by 7 bases and J by 1 base, with 13 bases between. The CDR3 sequence is CASNNRSVQETQYF. CDR3 coding DNA: TGTGCCAGCAATAACAGGAGTGTCCAAGAGACCCAGTACTTC.

The gene calls are TRBV7-3 and TRBJ1-2; 10 bases match TRBD1. Germline V gene data show CDR1 as SGHTA and CDR2 as FQGTGA. Trimming at V came to 5 bases and at J to 3 bases, leaving 3 bases not matched to a gene. The CDR3 contains 14 residues. Here the CDR3 reads CASSPGTGDYGYTF. In DNA, the CDR3 is TGTGCCAGCAGCCCAGGGACAGGGGACTATGGCTACACCTTC.